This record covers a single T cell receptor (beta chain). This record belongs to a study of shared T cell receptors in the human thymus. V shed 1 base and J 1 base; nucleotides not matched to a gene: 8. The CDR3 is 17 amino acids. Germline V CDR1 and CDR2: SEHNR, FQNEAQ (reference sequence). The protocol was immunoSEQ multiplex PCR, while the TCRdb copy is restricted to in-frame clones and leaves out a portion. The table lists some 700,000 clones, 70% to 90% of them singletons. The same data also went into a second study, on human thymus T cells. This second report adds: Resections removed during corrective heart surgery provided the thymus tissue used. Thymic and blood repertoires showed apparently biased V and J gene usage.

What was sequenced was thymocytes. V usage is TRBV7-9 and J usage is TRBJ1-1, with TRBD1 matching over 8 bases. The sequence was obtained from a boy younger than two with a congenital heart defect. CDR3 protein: CASSLEGTGYGNTEAFF. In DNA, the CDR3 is TGTGCCAGCAGCTTAGAGGGGACAGGTTACGGGAACACTGAAGCTTTCTTT. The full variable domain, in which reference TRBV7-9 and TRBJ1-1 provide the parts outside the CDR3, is DTGVSQNPRHKITKRGQNVTFRCDPISEHNRLYWYRQTLGQGPEFLTYFQNEAQLEKSRLLSDRFSAERPKGSFSTLEIQRTEQGDSAMYLCASSLEGTGYGNTEAFFGQGTRLTVV.